This TCR beta chain was sequenced in a study of blood T cell repertoires in COVID-19. This clone has more than one count but fewer than ten. V shed 4 bases, J shed 1 base, and the junction held 4 bases outside the gene matches. Per germline, CDR1 LNHDA and CDR2 SQIVND (reference sequence). The CDR3 length is 14 residues. Here immunoSEQ multiplex PCR was the method, and the copy in TCRdb shows in-frame clones only, minus some. The table records about 54,000 clones, about 90% of them present only once. The source material was peripheral blood. The chain combines TRBV19 with TRBJ2-7; 7 bases align to TRBD1. The origin of this receptor is a human donor in a cohort sampled during active COVID-19. CDR3 sequence: CASSTRDRSYEQYF. Here the CDR3 DNA reads TGTGCCAGTAGTACCCGGGACAGATCCTACGAGCAGTACTTC.